In this sample, the clone carrying this T cell receptor beta chain turned up a few times. As yet, its antigen is unknown. Other DNA sequences in the same sample also yield this CDR3. Based on CD45RO/CCR7/CD25/CD127/CD95/CD27, CD4+ regulatory, stem cell-like memory, naive and central memory cells were sorted. V shed 5 bases and J 4 bases; nucleotides not matched to a gene: 7. This CDR3 region has 14 residues. Germline V gene sequence: CDR1 MDHEN, CDR2 SYDVKM. Every isolated RNA sample was fully reverse transcribed, so sequencing captured expressed TCRB transcripts. Generated by immunoSEQ multiplex PCR, the TCRdb table keeps only in-frame clones and is missing some. This table holds about 400,000 clones, 10% to 15% found once. The data were obtained in a study of beta chain features in type 1 diabetes. At the level of the study: Investigators examined 85 million to 110 million sorted cells across all samples.

Points from the study as a whole: A definitive answer on HLA type influencing TCRB rearrangement was not reached here. Fewer insertions but more deletions were seen at VDJ junctions in type 1 diabetes patients.

The clonotype comes from a man between 18 and 35 years old in good health. The sequenced material came from naive CD4+ T cells from blood. The genes are TRBV28 and TRBJ2-7; 8 bases are a match to TRBD1. The CDR3 protein is CASSPGQGIYEQYF. For the CDR3, the DNA is TGTGCCAGCAGTCCAGGACAGGGAATTTACGAGCAGTACTTC.